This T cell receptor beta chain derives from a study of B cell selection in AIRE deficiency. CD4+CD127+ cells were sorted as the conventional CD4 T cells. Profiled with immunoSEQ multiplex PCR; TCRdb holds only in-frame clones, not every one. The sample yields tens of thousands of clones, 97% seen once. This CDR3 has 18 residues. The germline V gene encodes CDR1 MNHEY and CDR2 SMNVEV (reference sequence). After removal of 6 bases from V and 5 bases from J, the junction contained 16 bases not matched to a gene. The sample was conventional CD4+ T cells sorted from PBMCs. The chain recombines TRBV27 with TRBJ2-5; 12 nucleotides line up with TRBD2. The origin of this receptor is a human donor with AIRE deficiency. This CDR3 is CASRRLAGVVMGIETQYF. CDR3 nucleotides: TGTGCCAGCAGGCGACTAGCGGGAGTGGTAATGGGAATCGAGACCCAGTACTTC.